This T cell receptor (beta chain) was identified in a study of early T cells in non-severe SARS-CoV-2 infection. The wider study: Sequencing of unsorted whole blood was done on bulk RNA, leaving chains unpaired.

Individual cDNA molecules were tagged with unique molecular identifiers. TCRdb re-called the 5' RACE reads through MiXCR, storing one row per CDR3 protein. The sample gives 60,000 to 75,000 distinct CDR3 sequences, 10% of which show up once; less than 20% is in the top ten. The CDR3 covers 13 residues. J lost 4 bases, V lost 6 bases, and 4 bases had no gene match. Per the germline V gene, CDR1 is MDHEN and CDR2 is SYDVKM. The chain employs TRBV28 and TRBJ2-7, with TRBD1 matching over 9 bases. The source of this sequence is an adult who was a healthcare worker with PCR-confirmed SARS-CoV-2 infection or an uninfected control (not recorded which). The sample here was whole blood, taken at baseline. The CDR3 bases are TGTGCCAGCAGAGGACAGGGGAAGTACGAGCAGTACTTC. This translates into CASRGQGKYEQYF.